The T cell receptor (beta chain) under discussion was sequenced for a study of blood T cell repertoires in COVID-19. This CDR3 comprises 17 residues. The V gene end was trimmed by 4 bases and the J gene end by 7 bases; junction bases not matched to a gene: 12. Germline CDR1 SGHKS, CDR2 YYEKEE (reference sequence). The protocol was immunoSEQ multiplex PCR, while the TCRdb copy is restricted to in-frame clones and leaves out a portion. Of 90,000 to 100,000 clones listed, 84% are singletons. The TCR was taken from an older man with active or convalescent COVID-19. The chain carries TRBV5-5 and TRBJ1-6; TRBD1 agrees at 9 bases. Sequenced material: peripheral blood. The CDR3 region has the DNA TGTGCCAGCAGCGGGTCCGCCGGGACAGGGATGAATTCACCCCTCCACTTT. Its translation: CASSGSAGTGMNSPLHF.